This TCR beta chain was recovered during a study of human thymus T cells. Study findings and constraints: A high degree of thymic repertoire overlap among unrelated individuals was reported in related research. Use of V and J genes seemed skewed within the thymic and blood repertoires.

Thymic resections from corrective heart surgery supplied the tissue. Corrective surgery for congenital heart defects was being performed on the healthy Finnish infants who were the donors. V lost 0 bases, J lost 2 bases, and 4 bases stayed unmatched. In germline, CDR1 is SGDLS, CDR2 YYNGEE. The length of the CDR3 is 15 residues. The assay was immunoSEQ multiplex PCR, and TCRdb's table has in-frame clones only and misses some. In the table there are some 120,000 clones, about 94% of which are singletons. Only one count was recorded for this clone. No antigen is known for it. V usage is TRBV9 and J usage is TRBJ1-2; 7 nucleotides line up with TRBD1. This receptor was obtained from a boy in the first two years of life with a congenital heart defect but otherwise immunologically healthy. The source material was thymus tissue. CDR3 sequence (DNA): TGTGCCAGCAGCGTAGGGGGGACAGCAAACTATGGCTACACCTTC. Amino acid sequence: CASSVGGTANYGYTF.